Shown below are 10 T cell receptor beta chains from a single sample sequenced in a study of blood T cell repertoires in COVID-19. This table comes from immunoSEQ multiplex PCR, and its TCRdb copy is limited to in-frame clones, with some not included. Here the sample spans about 27,000 clones, 65% to 90% being singletons. Material for sequencing was peripheral blood. Receptors were obtained from a man in his 70s with active COVID-19.

The J gene is TRBJ2-1, the V gene TRBV3-1 (or the pseudogene TRBV3-2); 13 bases map to TRBD2. The junction had 2 bases not matched to a gene; V was cut back by 4 bases and J by 8 bases. The CDR3 runs to 14 residues. Germline CDR1 and CDR2: LGHDT and YNNKEL (reference sequence). CDR3 nucleotide sequence: TGTGCCAGCAGCCGGACTAGCGGGAGTTATGAGCAGTTCTTC. Protein product: CASSRTSGSYEQFF.

The chain employs TRBV6-5 and TRBJ1-5, with 8 bases aligning to TRBD1. CDR1 MNHEY and CDR2 SVGAGI come from the germline V gene. The CDR3 contains 14 residues. V was pared by 6 bases and J by 5 bases, with 6 bases of the junction left unmatched. The CDR3 reads CASRGQGSYQPQHF. As DNA, the CDR3 is TGTGCCAGCAGAGGACAGGGATCTTATCAGCCCCAGCATTTT.

The chain links TRBV6-5 to TRBJ1-5; a weak D match, TRBD1 (5 bases). V lost 6 bases to trimming and J lost 5 bases, with 17 bases between them. The CDR3 is 15 residues long. Germline V gene sequence: CDR1 MNHEY, CDR2 SVGAGI. CDR3 region: CASRQGLLDYQPQHF. DNA of the CDR3: TGTGCCAGCAGGCAGGGTTTACTGGATTATCAGCCCCAGCATTTT.

V and J are TRBV7-2 and TRBJ1-5, with a possible D match to TRBD1 (5 bases). Germline V lookup: CDR1 SGHTA, CDR2 FQGNSA. V gave up 2 bases and J gave up 1 base, with 12 bases separating them. The CDR3 length is 16 residues. CDR3: CASSLWGRGSNQPQHF. The CDR3 DNA follows: TGTGCCAGCAGCTTATGGGGCCGGGGGAGCAATCAGCCCCAGCATTTT.

The chain combines TRBV6-6 with TRBJ1-2, with TRBD1 matching 7 bases. CDR1 is MNHNY, CDR2 SVGAGI, per germline (reference sequence). V lost 6 bases and J lost 4; bases outside the gene matches: 11. The CDR3 has 15 amino acids. The CDR3 region has the DNA TGTGCCAGCAGCCTAGGACAGGTGGGAGGCTATGGCTACACCTTC. It specifies CASSLGQVGGYGYTF.

The rearrangement uses TRBV25-1 and TRBJ2-7, with TRBD2 as a possible D gene (5 bases). CDR3 length equals 13 residues. Germline lookup yields CDR1 MGHDK and CDR2 SYGVNS. The V and J ends lost 2 bases and 6 bases respectively, with 11 bases between them. The CDR3 sequence: CASSEIGVREQYF. For the CDR3, the DNA is TGTGCCAGCAGTGAAATCGGGGTACGCGAGCAGTACTTC.

V gene TRBV30 combines with J gene TRBJ1-1, with 9 bases that match TRBD1. Germline CDR1 GTSNPN, CDR2 SVGIG (reference sequence). V shed 2 bases and J 0 bases; nucleotides not matched to a gene: 10. The CDR3 extends over 17 amino acids. CDR3 protein: CAWSLYRGRRVNTEAFF. Written as DNA, the CDR3 is TGTGCCTGGAGTTTATACAGGGGGCGCAGAGTGAACACTGAAGCTTTCTTT.

The rearrangement uses TRBV28 and TRBJ2-3; possibly TRBD1 for D (5 bases). The V and J ends lost 6 bases and 0 bases respectively, with 16 bases between them. The germline gives CDR1 MDHEN, CDR2 SYDVKM. This CDR3 region has 16 residues. CDR3 protein: CASSSQTVSSTDTQYF. The CDR3 DNA reads TGTGCCAGCAGCAGTCAGACAGTTTCTAGCACAGATACGCAGTATTTT.

V usage is TRBV12-3 or TRBV12-4 and J usage is TRBJ1-1, with a tentative D call TRBD1 (6 bases). V gave up 7 bases and J gave up 6 bases, with 15 bases separating them. CDR3 size: 13 residues. Written as DNA, the CDR3 is TGTGCCAGCAAAAACAGGGACGACGCTGAAGCTTTCTTT. Its translation is CASKNRDDAEAFF.

The count of this clone is one. This rearrangement joins TRBV6-2 or TRBV6-3 to TRBJ1-2; D is perhaps TRBD1 (5 bases). With 6 bases removed from V and 4 bases from J, the gap between germline ends came to 15 bases. The germline V gene has CDR1 MNHEY and CDR2 SVGEGT. CDR3 length equals 14 residues. CDR3 nucleotides: TGTGCCAGCAGCGCCGACAGATTCCTCTATGGCTACACCTTC. Its translation is CASSADRFLYGYTF.